This TCR beta chain was retrieved from a study of T cells expressing NK-cell markers. The length of the CDR3 is 16 residues. The germline V gene has CDR1 SGHRS and CDR2 YFSETQ. TCRdb reworked the 5' RACE reads into one entry per CDR3 protein, no DNA. In total, the table holds about 550,000 distinct CDR3 sequences. The chain is built from TRBV5-1 and TRBJ2-1; absent DNA, TCRdb's TRBD2 call cannot be checked. Input material: blood T cells: a sorted CD56 or NKG2C T cell subset, CD4+ or CD8+ T cells, or bulk PBMC T cells (not recorded which). This sequence was found in a man in his late teens or twenties in good health. The CDR3: CASSLAKSGSVSEQFF.